The 3 T cell receptor beta chains below were found in one sample sequenced in a study of T cell changes during pregnancy in multiple sclerosis. TCRdb keeps only in-frame clones here, not all; method: immunoSEQ multiplex PCR. Seen here are roughly 60,000 clones, around 93% observed once, and the top ten hold 0.36%. The input for sequencing was CD4+ T cells from peripheral blood mononuclear cells, taken before pregnancy. The receptors were gathered from a female donor with multiple sclerosis, enrolled in a pregnancy study.

As to this clone: One end of the junction does not line up with germline, which may come from a read error. The V call is TRBV7-7, the J call TRBJ2-1; D not certain. CDR1 is SSHAT, CDR2 FNYEAQ, per germline (reference sequence). The CDR3 length is 14 residues. CDR3 sequence reads: CASSPRPAYNEQFF. As DNA, the CDR3 is TGTGCTAGCAGCCCCCGTCCAGCCTACAATGAGCAGTTCTTC.

In this sample, this clone turned up once. The chain employs TRBV28 and TRBJ2-5; D unresolved. V was shortened by 2 bases and J by 2 bases, with 9 bases between the two germline ends. Per the germline V gene, CDR1 is MDHEN and CDR2 is SYDVKM. This CDR3 contains 14 residues. CDR3 nucleotides: TGTGCCAGCAGTTTAGCGCCTAAACAAGAGACCCAGTACTTC. It specifies CASSLAPKQETQYF.

The chain carries TRBV6-1 and TRBJ2-5; 7 bases are shared with TRBD1. J was trimmed by 1 base and V by 7 bases; bases with no gene match: 3. The CDR3 totals 13 residues. Per germline, CDR1 MNHNS and CDR2 SASEGT. The CDR3 region has the DNA TGTGCCAGCACCGGACAGGTCCAAGAGACCCAGTACTTC. Its translation is CASTGQVQETQYF.